The clone carrying this TCR beta chain was seen more than once but under ten times. The data stem from a study of CD8 T cells in ankylosing spondylitis. 5'-RACE, quantitative and with molecular barcodes, yielded the TCR beta libraries. From the 5' RACE reads, TCRdb called clonotypes with MiXCR, one entry per CDR3 protein. Of 230,000 or so distinct CDR3 sequences in the sample, roughly 25% were seen once. CDR3 length: 12 amino acids. Germline lookup yields CDR1 SGHTA and CDR2 FQGNSA. The germline V and J ends were trimmed by 6 bases and 5 bases, with 10 bases remaining between them. The source material was blood, either unsorted or a sorted T cell fraction (not recorded which). The V and J genes are TRBV7-2 and TRBJ2-5; unclear D gene. The TCR was taken from a male donor with ankylosing spondylitis or in good health (not recorded which). In nucleotides, the CDR3 is TGTGCCAGCAGTTATGGAGTGGAGACCCAGTACTTC. The encoded protein is CASSYGVETQYF.